The entry below gives a single T cell receptor beta chain sequence along with its context. The antigen is undetermined. The data were obtained in a study of lymphopenia after photon versus proton radiotherapy. Libraries were prepared by immunoSEQ multiplex PCR; TCRdb keeps only in-frame clonotypes and omits some of them. The sample includes approximately 170,000 clones, roughly nine tenths of them seen just once. The study, taken as a whole, reports: In patients who died, overall survival fell as post-nadir TCR diversity dropped more. After lymphocyte nadir, photon-treated repertoires showed oligoclonal expansion, especially CD8+ Temra. Photon-treated patients lost naive T cells and TCR diversity; proton-treated stayed stable.

The source of this sequence is a man aged 45-60 years with gastric cancer. The source material was peripheral blood, sampled from a patient treated with photon-based radiotherapy.

CDR3 sequence: CATSRSGRTDTQYF. The CDR3 DNA sequence: TGTGCCACCAGCAGGAGCGGGAGGACAGATACGCAGTATTTT. The chain uses TRBV15 and TRBJ2-3, with 9 bases that match TRBD2. The CDR3 is 14 amino acids. Germline CDR1 LNHNV, CDR2 YYDKDF (reference sequence). V lost 3 bases and J lost 3; bases outside the gene matches: 1.